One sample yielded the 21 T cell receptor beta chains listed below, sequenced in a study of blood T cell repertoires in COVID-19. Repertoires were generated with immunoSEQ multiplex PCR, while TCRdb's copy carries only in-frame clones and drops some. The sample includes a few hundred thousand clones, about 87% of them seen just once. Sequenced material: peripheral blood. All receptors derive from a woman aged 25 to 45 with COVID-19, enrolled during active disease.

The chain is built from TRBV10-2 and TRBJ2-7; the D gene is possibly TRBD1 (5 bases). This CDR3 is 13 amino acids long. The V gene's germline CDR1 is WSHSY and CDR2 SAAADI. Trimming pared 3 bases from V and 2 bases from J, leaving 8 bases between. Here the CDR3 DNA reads TGCGCCAGCAGTGAACTGGGGCCCTACGAGCAGTACGTC. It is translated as CASSELGPYEQYV.

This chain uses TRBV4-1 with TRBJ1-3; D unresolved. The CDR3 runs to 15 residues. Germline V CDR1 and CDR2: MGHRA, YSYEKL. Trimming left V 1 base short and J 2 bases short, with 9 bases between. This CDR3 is CASSQVAGTGNTIYF. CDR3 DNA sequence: TGCGCCAGCAGCCAAGTGGCGGGTACTGGAAACACCATATATTTT.

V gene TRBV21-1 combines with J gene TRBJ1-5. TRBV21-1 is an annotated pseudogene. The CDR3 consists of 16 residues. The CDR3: CASSKRSDQGRQPQHF. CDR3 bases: TGTGCCAGCAGCAAAAGAAGCGACCAAGGTCGTCAGCCCCAGCATTTT.

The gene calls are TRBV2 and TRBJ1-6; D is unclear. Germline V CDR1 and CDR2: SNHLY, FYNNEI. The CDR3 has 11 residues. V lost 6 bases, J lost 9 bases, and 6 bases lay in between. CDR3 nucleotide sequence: TGTGCCAGCAGAGACTCTTCACCCCTCCACTTT. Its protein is CASRDSSPLHF.

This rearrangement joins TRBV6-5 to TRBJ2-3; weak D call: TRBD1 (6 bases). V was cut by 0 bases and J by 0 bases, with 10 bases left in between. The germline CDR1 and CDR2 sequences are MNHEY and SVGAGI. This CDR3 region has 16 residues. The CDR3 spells CASSYSTGYSTDTQYF. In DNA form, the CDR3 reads TGTGCCAGCAGTTACTCGACAGGATACAGCACAGATACGCAGTATTTT.

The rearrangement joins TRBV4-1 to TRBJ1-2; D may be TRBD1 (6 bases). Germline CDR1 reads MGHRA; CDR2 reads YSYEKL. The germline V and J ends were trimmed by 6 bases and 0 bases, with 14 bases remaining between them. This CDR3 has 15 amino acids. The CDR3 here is CASSPGTTANYGYTF. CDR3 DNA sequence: TGCGCCAGCAGTCCCGGGACAACAGCTAACTATGGCTACACCTTC.

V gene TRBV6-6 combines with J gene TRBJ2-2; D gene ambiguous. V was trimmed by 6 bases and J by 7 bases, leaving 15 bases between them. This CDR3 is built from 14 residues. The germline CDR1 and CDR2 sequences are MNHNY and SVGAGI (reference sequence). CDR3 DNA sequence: TGTGCCAGCAGGGCGAGTGATGCGGTCGGGGAGCTGTTTTTT. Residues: CASRASDAVGELFF.

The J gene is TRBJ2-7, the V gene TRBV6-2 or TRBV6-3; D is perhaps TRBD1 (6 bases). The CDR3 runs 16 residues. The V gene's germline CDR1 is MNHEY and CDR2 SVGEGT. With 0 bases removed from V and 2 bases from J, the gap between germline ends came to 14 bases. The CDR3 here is CASSYSDRDKTYEQYF. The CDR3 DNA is TGTGCCAGCAGTTACTCGGACCGGGACAAGACCTACGAGCAGTACTTC.

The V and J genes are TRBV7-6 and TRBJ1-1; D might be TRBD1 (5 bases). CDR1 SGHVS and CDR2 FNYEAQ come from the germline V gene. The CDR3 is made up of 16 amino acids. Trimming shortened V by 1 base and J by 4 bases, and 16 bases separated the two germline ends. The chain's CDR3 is CASSLELLGGSTEAFF. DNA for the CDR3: TGTGCCAGCAGCTTAGAATTGCTGGGGGGGAGCACTGAAGCTTTCTTT. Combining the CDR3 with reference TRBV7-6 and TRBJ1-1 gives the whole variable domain GAGVSQSPRYKVTKRGQDVALRCDPISGHVSLYWYRQALGQGPEFLTYFNYEAQQDKSGLPNDRFSAERPEGSISTLTIQRTEQRDSAMYRCASSLELLGGSTEAFFGQGTRLTVV.

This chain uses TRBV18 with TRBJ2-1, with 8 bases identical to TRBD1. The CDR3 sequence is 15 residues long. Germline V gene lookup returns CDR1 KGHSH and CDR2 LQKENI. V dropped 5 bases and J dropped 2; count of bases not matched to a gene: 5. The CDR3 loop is CASSSGQGTYNEQFF. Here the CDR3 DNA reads TGTGCCAGCTCATCAGGACAGGGAACCTACAATGAGCAGTTCTTC.

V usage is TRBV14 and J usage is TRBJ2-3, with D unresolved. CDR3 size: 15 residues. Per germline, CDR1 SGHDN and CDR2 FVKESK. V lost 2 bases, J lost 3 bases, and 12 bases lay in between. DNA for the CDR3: TGTGCCAGCAGCCAACTAACTAAGATGACAGATACGCAGTATTTT. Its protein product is CASSQLTKMTDTQYF.

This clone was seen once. The CDR3 protein is CATSRSTGNTEAFF. CDR3 coding DNA: TGTGCCACCAGCAGGTCGACAGGGAACACTGAAGCTTTCTTT. The gene calls are TRBV15 and TRBJ1-1; perhaps TRBD1 as D (6 bases). Looked up from germline, CDR1 is LNHNV and CDR2 is YYDKDF (reference sequence). CDR3 length: 14 residues. V was cut by 3 bases and J by 1 base, with 9 bases left in between.

DNA for the CDR3: TGTGCCACCAGCAGATCTCCAGTGAACACTGAAGCTTTCTTT. Protein product: CATSRSPVNTEAFF. The J gene is TRBJ1-1, the V gene TRBV15; D remains unclear. With 2 bases removed from V and 0 bases from J, the gap between germline ends came to 7 bases. The CDR3 totals 14 residues. In germline, CDR1 is LNHNV, CDR2 YYDKDF (reference sequence).

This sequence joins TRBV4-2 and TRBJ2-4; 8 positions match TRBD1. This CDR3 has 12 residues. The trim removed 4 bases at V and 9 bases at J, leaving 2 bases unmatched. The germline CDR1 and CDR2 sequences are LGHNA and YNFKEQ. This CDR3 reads CASSPGQGIQYF. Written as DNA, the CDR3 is TGTGCCAGCAGCCCCGGACAGGGCATTCAGTACTTC.

The chain's CDR3 is CASSQDRGGLANYGYTF. DNA of the CDR3: TGTGCCAGCAGCCAAGATCGGGGGGGCTTAGCTAACTATGGCTACACCTTC. V usage is TRBV3-1 (or the pseudogene TRBV3-2) and J usage is TRBJ1-2; maybe TRBD1 (6 bases). With 0 bases removed from V and 0 bases from J, the gap between germline ends came to 14 bases. This CDR3 has 17 amino acids. Germline V gives CDR1 LGHDT, CDR2 YNNKEL (reference sequence).

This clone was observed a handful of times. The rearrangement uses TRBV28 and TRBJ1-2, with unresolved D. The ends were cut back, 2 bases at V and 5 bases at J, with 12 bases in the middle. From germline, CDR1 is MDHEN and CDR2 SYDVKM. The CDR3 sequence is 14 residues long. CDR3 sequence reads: CASSLTLTGYGYTF. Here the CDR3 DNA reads TGTGCCAGCAGTTTAACACTCACGGGGTATGGCTACACCTTC.

In DNA form, the CDR3 reads TGTGCCAGCAGCGGACAGGGCGCGTCCTATAATTCACCCCTCCACTTT. Residues: CASSGQGASYNSPLHF. This rearrangement joins TRBV11-3 to TRBJ1-6; TRBD1 matches at 8 bases. The CDR3 covers 16 residues. Trimming at V came to 5 bases and at J to 1 base, leaving 4 bases not matched to a gene. Germline CDR1 SGHNT, CDR2 YENEEA.

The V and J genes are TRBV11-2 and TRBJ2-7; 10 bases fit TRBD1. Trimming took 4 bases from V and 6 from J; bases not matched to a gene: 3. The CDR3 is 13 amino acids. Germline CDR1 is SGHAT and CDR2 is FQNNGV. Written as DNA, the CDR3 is TGTGCCAGCAGCTCGCGGGACAGGGGCGAGCAGTACTTC. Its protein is CASSSRDRGEQYF.

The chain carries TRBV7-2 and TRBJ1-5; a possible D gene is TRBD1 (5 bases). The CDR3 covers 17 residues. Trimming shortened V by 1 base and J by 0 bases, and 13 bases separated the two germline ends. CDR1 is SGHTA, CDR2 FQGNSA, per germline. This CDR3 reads CASSLDPPTVSNQPQHF. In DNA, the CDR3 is TGTGCCAGCAGCTTAGATCCCCCGACAGTTAGCAATCAGCCCCAGCATTTT.

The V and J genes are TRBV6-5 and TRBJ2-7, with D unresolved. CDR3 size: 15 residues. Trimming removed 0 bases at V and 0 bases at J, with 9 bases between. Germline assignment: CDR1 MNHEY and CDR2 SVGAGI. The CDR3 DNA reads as TGTGCCAGCAGTTACTCGATTCTAGACTCCTACGAGCAGTACTTC. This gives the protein CASSYSILDSYEQYF.

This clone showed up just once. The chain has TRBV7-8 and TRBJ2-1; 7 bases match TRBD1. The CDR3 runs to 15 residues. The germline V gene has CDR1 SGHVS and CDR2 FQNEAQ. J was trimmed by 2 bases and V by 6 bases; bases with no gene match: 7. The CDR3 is CASSVEGGPYNEQFF. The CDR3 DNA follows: TGTGCCAGCAGTGTTGAAGGGGGCCCCTACAATGAGCAGTTCTTC.